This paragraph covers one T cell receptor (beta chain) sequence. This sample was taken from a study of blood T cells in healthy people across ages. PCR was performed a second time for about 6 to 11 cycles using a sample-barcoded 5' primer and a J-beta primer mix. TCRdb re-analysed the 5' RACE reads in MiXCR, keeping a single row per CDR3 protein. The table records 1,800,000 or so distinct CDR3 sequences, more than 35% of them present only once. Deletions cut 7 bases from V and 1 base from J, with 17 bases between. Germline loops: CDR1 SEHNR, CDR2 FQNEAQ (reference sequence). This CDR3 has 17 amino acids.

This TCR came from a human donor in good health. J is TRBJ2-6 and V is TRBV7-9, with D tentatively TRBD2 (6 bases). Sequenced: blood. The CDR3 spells CASMFGTGESGANVLTF. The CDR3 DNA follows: TGTGCCAGCATGTTCGGGACGGGGGAATCTGGGGCCAACGTCCTGACTTTC.